Shown below are 28 T cell receptor beta chains from a single sample sequenced in a study of cytomegalovirus exposure and HLA in healthy donors. The primer mix had 60 Vbeta and 13 Jbeta primers. Generated by immunoSEQ multiplex PCR, the TCRdb table keeps only in-frame clones and is missing some. The sample holds roughly 150,000 clones, roughly 80% seen once. The sample consisted of PBMCs. The receptors here all came from a man in his fifties in good health and CMV-seropositive.

The chain employs TRBV5-1 and TRBJ2-7, with TRBD1 matching 9 bases. The CDR3 has 14 amino acids. V shed 6 bases and J 2 bases; nucleotides not matched to a gene: 6. Looked up from germline, CDR1 is SGHRS and CDR2 is YFSETQ. Here the CDR3 reads CASNSGTGTYEQYF. DNA of the CDR3: TGCGCCAGCAACTCCGGGACAGGGACCTACGAGCAGTACTTC.

The CDR3 loop is CASSRGGGTGYTF. The CDR3, as DNA: TGTGCCAGCTCCCGCGGCGGTGGCACTGGCTACACCTTC. V and J are TRBV18 and TRBJ1-2; D gene unclear. The CDR3 runs to 13 residues. Per germline, CDR1 KGHSH and CDR2 LQKENI. V was clipped by 6 bases and J by 7 bases, with 15 bases between them.

The rearrangement links TRBV4-1 to TRBJ1-4; 10 bases line up with TRBD1. CDR3 length equals 14 residues. The J segment lost 8 bases and the V segment lost 5 bases, leaving 5 bases of the junction unmatched. Germline V gene sequence: CDR1 MGHRA, CDR2 YSYEKL. CDR3 region: CASSSRQGAEKLFF. DNA for the CDR3: TGCGCCAGCAGCTCCCGACAGGGGGCGGAAAAACTGTTTTTT.

The rearrangement links TRBV7-2 to TRBJ2-1; 8 bases fit TRBD1. This CDR3 comprises 15 residues. The germline CDR1 and CDR2 sequences are SGHTA and FQGNSA. Losses at the gene ends were 0 bases for V and 4 bases for J; bases not matched to a gene: 2. CDR3 amino acids: CASSLADRAYNEQFF. The CDR3 DNA is TGTGCCAGCAGCTTAGCGGACAGGGCATACAATGAGCAGTTCTTC.

This clone was seen a handful of times. The V gene is TRBV19, the J gene TRBJ2-3; D possibly corresponds to TRBD2 (5 bases). The CDR3 loop spans 13 amino acids. Trimming cost V 7 bases and J 1 base, with 9 bases left between them. Per the germline V gene, CDR1 is LNHDA and CDR2 is SQIVND (reference sequence). CDR3 sequence (DNA): TGTGCCAGTAAAAGGACTGGCACAGATACGCAGTATTTT. As protein: CASKRTGTDTQYF.

This clone is a singleton in its sample. The rearrangement joins TRBV30 to TRBJ1-1; a weak D match, TRBD1 (6 bases). The V gene lost 2 bases and the J gene lost 1 base, with 8 bases spanning the gap. Looked up from germline, CDR1 is GTSNPN and CDR2 is SVGIG (reference sequence). The CDR3 loop spans 13 amino acids. The CDR3: CAWSRQENTEAFF. The DNA for the CDR3 is TGTGCCTGGAGTAGACAGGAGAACACTGAAGCTTTCTTT.

This clone was picked up one time. The sample contains more than one DNA sequence encoding this CDR3. The chain couples TRBV29-1 to TRBJ1-1; D is perhaps TRBD1 (5 bases). This CDR3 contains 12 residues. From germline, CDR1 is SQVTM and CDR2 ANQGSEA. Trimming cost V 4 bases and J 1 base, with 7 bases left between them. CDR3 amino acids: CSVGTGNTEAFF. CDR3 nucleotides: TGCAGCGTTGGCACAGGGAACACTGAAGCTTTCTTT.

This clone came up a few times. The chain couples TRBV27 to TRBJ2-1, with 7 bases identical to TRBD2. This CDR3 has 15 amino acids. V dropped 9 bases and J dropped 0; count of bases not matched to a gene: 8. Germline V lookup: CDR1 MNHEY, CDR2 SMNVEV (reference sequence). DNA for the CDR3: TGTGCCAGTACAGCGGGGTCTAGCTCCTACAATGAGCAGTTCTTC. Its translation: CASTAGSSSYNEQFF.

The J gene is TRBJ1-3, the V gene TRBV30; 7 bases align to TRBD1. This CDR3 is 16 amino acids long. J was trimmed by 1 base and V by 0 bases; bases with no gene match: 6. Germline V lookup: CDR1 GTSNPN, CDR2 SVGIG (reference sequence). CDR3 DNA: TGTGCCTGGAGTGTACGGGGACAGTGGTCTGGAAACACCATATATTTT. Translated, it gives CAWSVRGQWSGNTIYF. Full variable domain (rest looked up from reference TRBV30 and TRBJ1-3): SQTIHQWPATLVQPVGSPLSLECTVEGTSNPNLYWYRQAAGRGLQLLFYSVGIGQISSEVPQNLSASRPQDRQFILSSKKLLLSDSGFYLCAWSVRGQWSGNTIYFGEGSWLTVV.

The genes are TRBV6-5 and TRBJ2-1; no clear D gene. The CDR3 is 15 amino acids. CDR1 and CDR2 (germline): MNHEY, SVGAGI. The germline V and J ends were trimmed by 2 bases and 0 bases, with 8 bases remaining between them. In DNA, the CDR3 is TGTGCCAGCAGTTACGTGGAGAGCTCCTACAATGAGCAGTTCTTC. This gives the protein CASSYVESSYNEQFF.

The V gene is TRBV21-1, the J gene TRBJ1-2; the D segment call TRBD1 is taken from the table without a DNA check. TRBV21-1 is flagged as a pseudogene. The CDR3 totals 17 residues. CDR3 loop: CASSNKPSGSSNYGYTF. Written as DNA, the CDR3 is TGTGCCAGCAGCAACAAGCCCTCAGGGTCTTCTAACTATGGCTACACCTTC.

The chain joins TRBV9 to TRBJ1-6; D not resolved. There are 15 residues in the CDR3. Germline CDR1 and CDR2: SGDLS and YYNGEE. Trimming stripped 3 bases from V and 0 bases from J, with 7 bases between. The CDR3 spells CASSAGSSYNSPLHF. The CDR3 nucleotides are TGTGCCAGCAGCGCGGGAAGCTCCTATAATTCACCCCTCCACTTT.

The CDR3 sequence: CASQRSGRSPLHF. The CDR3 DNA reads as TGTGCCAGCCAAAGGTCAGGGCGCTCACCCCTCCACTTT. The V gene is TRBV11-1, the J gene TRBJ1-6, with D possibly matching TRBD1 (5 bases). Trimming stripped 8 bases from V and 10 bases from J, with 15 bases between. Per the germline V gene, CDR1 is SGHAT and CDR2 is FQDESV (reference sequence). This CDR3 has 13 amino acids.

The chain joins TRBV27 to TRBJ2-1, with TRBD2 matching over 8 bases. With 5 bases clipped from V and 4 bases from J, the junction kept 7 bases outside the gene matches. The V gene's germline CDR1 is MNHEY and CDR2 SMNVEV (reference sequence). This CDR3 comprises 15 residues. CDR3 sequence (DNA): TGTGCCAGCAGTGCCACTAGCGGACCTTACAATGAGCAGTTCTTC. This codes for CASSATSGPYNEQFF.

V usage is TRBV9 and J usage is TRBJ2-2; 7 bases line up with TRBD1. This CDR3 has 16 residues. Looked up from germline, CDR1 is SGDLS and CDR2 is YYNGEE. After removal of 5 bases from V and 2 bases from J, the junction contained 9 bases not matched to a gene. The CDR3, as DNA: TGTGCCAGCAGTGCAGGGGGACACGCTAACACCGGGGAGCTGTTTTTT. Translated, it gives CASSAGGHANTGELFF.

V usage is TRBV7-9 and J usage is TRBJ1-6; D unclear. CDR3 length: 14 residues. The germline V gene encodes CDR1 SEHNR and CDR2 FQNEAQ (reference sequence). Between the trimmed V and J ends, which lost 1 base and 6 bases, there was a span of 7 bases. The CDR3 loop reads CASSLGGVNSPLHF. CDR3 sequence (DNA): TGTGCCAGCAGCTTAGGGGGAGTTAATTCACCCCTCCACTTT.

The V and J genes are TRBV18 and TRBJ1-6, with 10 bases aligning to TRBD1. CDR1 is KGHSH, CDR2 LQKENI, per germline. The CDR3 consists of 16 residues. With 2 bases clipped from V and 8 bases from J, the junction kept 6 bases outside the gene matches. CDR3 amino acids: CASSPAGQGGHSPLHF. The DNA for the CDR3 is TGTGCCAGCTCACCAGCCGGACAGGGGGGGCATTCACCCCTCCACTTT.

The J gene is TRBJ2-1, the V gene TRBV9; TRBD2 matches 7 bases. V lost 5 bases and J lost 3; bases outside the gene matches: 2. The CDR3 has 13 amino acids. CDR1 and CDR2 from the germline V gene are SGDLS and YYNGEE. The CDR3 DNA is TGTGCCAGCAGGGGCGGGAGCTACAATGAGCAGTTCTTC. This translates into CASRGGSYNEQFF.

This clone showed up just a few times. The CDR3 loop reads CASSPGNSPLHF. CDR3 bases: TGCGCCAGCAGTCCAGGGAATTCACCCCTCCACTTT. The chain combines TRBV10-1 with TRBJ1-6, with D perhaps TRBD1 (5 bases). Germline V gives CDR1 WNHNN, CDR2 SYGVQD (reference sequence). The CDR3 loop spans 12 amino acids. V was pared by 5 bases and J by 7 bases, with 6 bases between.

The chain links TRBV28 to TRBJ1-3, with 8 nucleotides matching TRBD1. The CDR3 sequence is 15 residues long. Losses at the gene ends were 6 bases for V and 9 bases for J; bases not matched to a gene: 13. Per germline, CDR1 MDHEN and CDR2 SYDVKM. The CDR3 DNA follows: TGTGCCAGCAGGATGCAGGGGGCCCTATTTGGCACCATATATTTT. This encodes CASRMQGALFGTIYF.

CDR3 protein: CAWSTGSNSPLHF. The CDR3 DNA reads TGTGCCTGGAGTACAGGGTCAAATTCACCCCTCCACTTT. This chain links TRBV30 with TRBJ1-6; D possibly corresponds to TRBD1 (6 bases). The CDR3 contains 13 residues. Germline CDR1 GTSNPN, CDR2 SVGIG (reference sequence). V lost 2 bases to trimming and J lost 7 bases, with 9 bases between them.

CDR3 loop: CASSSPSGPYEQYF. CDR3 nucleotide sequence: TGTGCCAGCAGCAGCCCTAGCGGACCCTACGAGCAGTACTTC. The gene calls are TRBV28 and TRBJ2-7, with TRBD2 matching over 7 bases. Germline lookup yields CDR1 MDHEN and CDR2 SYDVKM. The CDR3 contains 14 residues. V lost 6 bases, J lost 2 bases, and 7 bases stayed unmatched.

This clone was found a few times. The chain carries TRBV7-2 and TRBJ2-7; 8 nucleotides match TRBD1. The CDR3 totals 15 residues. Germline values: CDR1 SGHTA, CDR2 FQGNSA. V gave up 7 bases and J gave up 2 bases; unmatched junction bases: 10. CDR3 bases: TGTGCCAGCATTACTCTTGGCAGGGGGCCCTACGAGCAGTACTTC. Translating it yields CASITLGRGPYEQYF.

CDR3 sequence: CASKKKGTGLGNTIYF. The DNA of the CDR3 is TGTGCCAGCAAGAAGAAGGGGACAGGGTTAGGCAACACCATATATTTT. This chain connects TRBV5-6 to TRBJ1-3, with 9 positions matching TRBD1. Germline CDR1 SGHDT, CDR2 YYEEEE. This CDR3 region has 16 residues. V shed 6 bases and J 7 bases; nucleotides not matched to a gene: 14.

V usage is TRBV9 and J usage is TRBJ2-3; 15 bases are shared with TRBD2. The germline gives CDR1 SGDLS, CDR2 YYNGEE. Trimming removed 4 bases from V and 15 bases from J; junction bases left unmatched: 9. This CDR3 has 14 residues. The DNA for the CDR3 is TGTGCCAGCAGCCTCGGGACTAGCGGGGGGTTAAAATATTTT. Translated: CASSLGTSGGLKYF.

The chain has TRBV2 and TRBJ2-6; D uncertain. CDR3 length: 14 amino acids. Trimming took off 2 bases at V and 3 bases at J, with 5 bases between the two ends. In germline, CDR1 is SNHLY, CDR2 FYNNEI. CDR3 sequence: CASSETHGANVLTF. The DNA of the CDR3 is TGTGCCAGCAGTGAAACTCATGGGGCCAACGTCCTGACTTTC.

The V gene is TRBV27, the J gene TRBJ2-7; the D gene is possibly TRBD1 (6 bases). Germline CDR1 reads MNHEY; CDR2 reads SMNVEV (reference sequence). The V gene lost 6 bases and the J gene lost 6 bases, with 15 bases spanning the gap. The CDR3 has 13 amino acids. CDR3 residues: CASSPNRAAEQYF. The DNA for the CDR3 is TGTGCCAGCAGCCCTAACAGGGCAGCCGAGCAGTACTTC.

The chain combines TRBV14 with TRBJ1-2, with D tentatively TRBD1 (5 bases). Per the germline V gene, CDR1 is SGHDN and CDR2 is FVKESK. V lost 4 bases to trimming and J lost 2 bases, with 11 bases between them. The CDR3 contains 14 residues. CDR3 DNA: TGTGCCAGCAGCCGGCGGCAGGGAAACTATGGCTACACCTTC. This codes for CASSRRQGNYGYTF.